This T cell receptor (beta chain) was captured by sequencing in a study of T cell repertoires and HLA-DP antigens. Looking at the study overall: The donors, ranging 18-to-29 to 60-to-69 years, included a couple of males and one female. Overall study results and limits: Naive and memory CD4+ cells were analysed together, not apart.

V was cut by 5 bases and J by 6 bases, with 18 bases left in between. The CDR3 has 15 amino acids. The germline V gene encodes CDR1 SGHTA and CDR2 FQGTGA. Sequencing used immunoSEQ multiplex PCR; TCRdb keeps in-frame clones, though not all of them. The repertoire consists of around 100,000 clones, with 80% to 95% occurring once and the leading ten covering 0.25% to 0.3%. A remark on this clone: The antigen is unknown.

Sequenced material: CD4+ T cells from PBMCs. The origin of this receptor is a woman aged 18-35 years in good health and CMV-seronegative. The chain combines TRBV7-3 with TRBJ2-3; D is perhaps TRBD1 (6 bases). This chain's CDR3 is CASSTTGSKRDTQYF. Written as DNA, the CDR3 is TGTGCCAGCAGCACGACAGGCTCGAAAAGGGATACGCAGTATTTT.